This T cell receptor beta chain was captured in a study of blood T cell repertoires in COVID-19. The wider study: PBMCs, B-cell-depleted T cells, or T cells were the source of the cDNA or gDNA that made up the material.

Per the study methods: Reference gene primer amplification yielded estimated nucleated cell counts. Here immunoSEQ multiplex PCR was the method, and the copy in TCRdb shows in-frame clones only, minus some. The V and J calls and clone size were taken over from that table, and D and trimming were inferred from the DNA. The sample lists 110,000 or so clones, 80% to 90% occurring once. The sample consisted of peripheral blood. The clonotype was recovered from a man between 65 and 85 years old with active or convalescent COVID-19.

The CDR3 nucleotides read TGTGCCAGCAGCTACGTCTTGGGGACAGGGAACAATGAGCAGTTCTTC. It specifies CASSYVLGTGNNEQFF. The chain recombines TRBV7-3 with TRBJ2-1; 9 positions agree with TRBD1. Germline values: CDR1 SGHTA, CDR2 FQGTGA. V gave up 4 bases and J gave up 5 bases; unmatched junction bases: 9. The CDR3 is made up of 16 amino acids.